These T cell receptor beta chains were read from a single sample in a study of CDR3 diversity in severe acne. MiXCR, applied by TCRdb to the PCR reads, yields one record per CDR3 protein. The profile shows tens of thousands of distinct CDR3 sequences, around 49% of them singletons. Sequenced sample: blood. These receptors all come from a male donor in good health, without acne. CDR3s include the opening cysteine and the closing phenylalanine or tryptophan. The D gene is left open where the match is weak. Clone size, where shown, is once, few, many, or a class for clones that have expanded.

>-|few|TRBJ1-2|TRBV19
CASTPPVSAGSVAHGYTF
TGTGCCAGTACCCCCCCAGTGTCGGCAGGCTCGGTCGCCCATGGCTACACCTTC
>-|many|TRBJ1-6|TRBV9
CASRSGLQGGNSPLHF
TGTGCCAGCAGGTCCGGGCTACAGGGCGGTAATTCACCCCTCCACTTT
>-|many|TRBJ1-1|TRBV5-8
CASSLEPGPGSAEAFF
TGTGCCAGCAGCTTGGAGCCAGGGCCCGGCTCGGCTGAAGCTTTCTTT
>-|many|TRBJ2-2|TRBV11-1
CASSLVSSLNTGELFF
TGTGCCAGCAGCTTGGTCTCCTCTCTAAACACCGGGGAGCTGTTTTTT
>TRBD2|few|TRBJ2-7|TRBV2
CASRRGYEQYF
TGTGCCAGCAGGCGGGGGTACGAGCAGTACTTC
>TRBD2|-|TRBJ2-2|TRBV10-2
CASSGWLAGLSNTGELFF
TGCGCCAGCAGTGGGTGGCTAGCGGGATTGTCGAACACCGGGGAGCTGTTTTTT
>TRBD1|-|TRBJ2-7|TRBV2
CASSKGQGVYEQYF
TGTGCCAGCAGTAAGGGACAGGGGGTGTACGAGCAGTACTTC
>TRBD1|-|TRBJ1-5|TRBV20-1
CSARGTQGGNQPQHF
TGCAGTGCTAGGGGAACTCAGGGGGGGAATCAGCCCCAGCATTTT
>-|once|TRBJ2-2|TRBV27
CAGSFGGELLF
TGTGCCGGCAGTTTCGGCGGGGAGCTGCTTTTT
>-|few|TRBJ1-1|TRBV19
CASRVGTTEAFF
TGTGCCAGTAGGGTTGGGACAACTGAAGCTTTCTTT
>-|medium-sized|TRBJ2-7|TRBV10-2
CASSEFESTYEQYF
TGCGCCAGCAGTGAGTTCGAAAGCACCTACGAGCAGTACTTC
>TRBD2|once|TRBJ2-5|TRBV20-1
CGAGEVSGRAMETQYF
TGCGGTGCTGGAGAGGTCAGCGGGAGAGCCATGGAGACCCAGTACTTC
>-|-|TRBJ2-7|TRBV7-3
CASSLWAGTYEQYF
TGTGCCAGCAGCTTATGGGCAGGTACCTACGAGCAGTACTTC
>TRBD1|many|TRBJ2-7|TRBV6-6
CASSYGPGTGDHEQYF
TGTGCCAGCAGTTACGGGCCCGGGACAGGGGACCACGAGCAGTACTTC
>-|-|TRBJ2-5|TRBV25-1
CASSAHGSERPQYF
TGTGCCAGCAGCGCCCACGGCAGCGAGAGGCCCCAGTACTTC